A selection of T cell receptor beta chains follows, all from one sample in a study of blood T cell repertoires in COVID-19. Profiled with immunoSEQ multiplex PCR; TCRdb holds only in-frame clones, not every one. This table has about 300,000 clones, approximately 88% appearing once. What was sequenced was peripheral blood. These receptors all come from a woman under 40 who had recovered from COVID-19. Each CDR3 is given with its conserved first and last residue. A D gene is named only where the DNA matches it firmly. Size is stated for part of the rows, as once, few or many counts, or as a class when the clone is expanded.

>-|TRBV6-5|TRBJ2-5|TRBD1
CASRSHGQGKETQYF
TGTGCCAGCAGATCCCATGGACAGGGGAAAGAGACCCAGTACTTC
>-|TRBV7-6|TRBJ2-3|-
CASSLQGYVTDTQYF
TGTGCCAGCAGCTTGCAGGGATACGTTACAGATACGCAGTATTTT
>many|TRBV4-2|TRBJ1-2|-
CASSQVGQPRGYTF
TGTGCCAGCAGCCAAGTGGGACAACCGCGTGGCTACACCTTC
>few|TRBV3-1/TRBV3-2|TRBJ2-2|-
CASSQRATGGNTGELFF
TGTGCCAGCAGCCAAAGGGCGACCGGGGGGAACACCGGGGAGCTGTTTTTT
>-|TRBV28|TRBJ1-2|TRBD1
CASSPQGLYGYTF
TGTGCCAGCAGTCCACAGGGGCTATATGGCTACACCTTC
>-|TRBV5-8|TRBJ1-1|-
CASSSVNREVGTEAFF
TGTGCCAGCAGCTCGGTAAACAGGGAAGTTGGCACTGAAGCTTTCTTT
>-|TRBV6-4|TRBJ2-2|-
CASSTGYDTGELFF
TGTGCCAGCAGTACAGGGTACGACACCGGGGAGCTGTTTTTT
>few|TRBV28|TRBJ1-2|-
CASRLGGSGYTF
TGTGCCAGCAGACTGGGGGGAAGTGGCTACACCTTC
>-|TRBV2|TRBJ1-2|-
CASSEALQGFHGYTF
TGTGCCAGCAGTGAAGCGCTTCAGGGGTTTCATGGCTACACCTTC
>-|TRBV29-1|TRBJ2-3|TRBD2
CSVDSGTTDTQYF
TGCAGCGTTGATAGCGGGACCACAGATACGCAGTATTTT
>-|TRBV5-4|TRBJ2-7|-
CASSPQVGGRGPLEQYF
TGTGCCAGCAGCCCCCAAGTCGGGGGGCGCGGACCCCTGGAGCAGTACTTC
>-|TRBV5-4|TRBJ2-7|-
CASSSEGYEQYF
TGTGCCAGCAGCTCCGAGGGCTACGAGCAGTACTTC
>-|TRBV6-4|TRBJ2-1|-
CASSEAAGSYNEQFF
TGTGCCAGCAGTGAAGCTGCTGGCTCCTACAATGAGCAGTTCTTC
>-|TRBV12-2|TRBJ1-2|-
CASRLYGGGNYGYTF
TGTGCAAGTCGCTTATATGGGGGGGGTAACTATGGCTACACCTTC
>-|TRBV27|TRBJ1-1|-
CASRPGGVTEAFF
TGTGCCAGCCGACCCGGGGGGGTAACTGAAGCTTTCTTT
>-|TRBV28|TRBJ1-2|-
CASSYVGALDKAYGYTF
TGTGCCAGCAGTTATGTGGGGGCCTTGGACAAGGCCTATGGCTACACCTTC
>-|TRBV28|TRBJ2-3|TRBD2
CASSELSGARGYTQYF
TGTGCCAGCAGTGAACTGAGCGGGGCTCGGGGGTATACGCAGTATTTT
>-|TRBV5-1|TRBJ2-7|TRBD1
CASSLGLEGQGGEQYF
TGCGCCAGCAGCTTGGGTTTAGAGGGACAGGGAGGCGAGCAGTACTTC
>once|TRBV10-3|TRBJ2-7|TRBD1
CATRFGQGFYF
TGTGCCACGCGTTTTGGACAGGGGTTCTACTTC
>-|TRBV10-3|TRBJ1-3|-
CASRGESSGNTIYF
TGTGCCTCGCGGGGGGAGAGCTCTGGAAACACCATATATTTT
>-|TRBV7-3|TRBJ1-6|TRBD1
CASSAGTANSPLHF
TGTGCCAGCAGCGCCGGGACAGCAAATTCACCCCTCCACTTT
>-|TRBV3-1/TRBV3-2|TRBJ2-1|TRBD2
CASSQGTSAEQFF
TGTGCCAGCAGCCAGGGGACTAGCGCCGAGCAGTTCTTC